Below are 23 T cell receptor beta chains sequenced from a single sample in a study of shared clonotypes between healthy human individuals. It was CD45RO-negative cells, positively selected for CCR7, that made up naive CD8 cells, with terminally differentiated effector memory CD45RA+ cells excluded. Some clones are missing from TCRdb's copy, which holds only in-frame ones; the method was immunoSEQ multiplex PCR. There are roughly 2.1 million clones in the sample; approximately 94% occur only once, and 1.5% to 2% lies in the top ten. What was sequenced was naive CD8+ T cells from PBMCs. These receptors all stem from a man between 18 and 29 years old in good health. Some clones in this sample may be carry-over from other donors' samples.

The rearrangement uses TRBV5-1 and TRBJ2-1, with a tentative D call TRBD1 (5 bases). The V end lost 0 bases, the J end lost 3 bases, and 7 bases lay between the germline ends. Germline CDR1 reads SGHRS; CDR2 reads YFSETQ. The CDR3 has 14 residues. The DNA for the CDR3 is TGCGCCAGCAGCTTGGGACAGCACTACAATGAGCAGTTCTTC. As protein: CASSLGQHYNEQFF.

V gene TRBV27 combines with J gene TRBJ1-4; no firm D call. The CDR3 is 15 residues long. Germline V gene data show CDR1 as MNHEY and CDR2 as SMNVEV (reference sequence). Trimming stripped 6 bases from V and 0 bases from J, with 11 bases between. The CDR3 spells CASSHTLATNEKLFF. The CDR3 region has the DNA TGTGCCAGCAGCCATACGCTGGCAACTAATGAAAAACTGTTTTTT.

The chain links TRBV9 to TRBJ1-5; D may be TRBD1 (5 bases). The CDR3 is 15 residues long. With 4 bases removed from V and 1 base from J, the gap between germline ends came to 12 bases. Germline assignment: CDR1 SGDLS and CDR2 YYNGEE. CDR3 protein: CASSPLGGSNQPQHF. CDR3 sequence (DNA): TGTGCCAGCAGCCCTCTCGGGGGGAGCAATCAGCCCCAGCATTTT.

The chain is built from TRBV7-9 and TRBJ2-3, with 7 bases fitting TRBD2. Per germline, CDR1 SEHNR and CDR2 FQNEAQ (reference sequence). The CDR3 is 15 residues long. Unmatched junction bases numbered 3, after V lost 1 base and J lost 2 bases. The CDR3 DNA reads TGTGCCAGCAGCTTAGAGCTAGCGGACACAGATACGCAGTATTTT. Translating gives CASSLELADTDTQYF. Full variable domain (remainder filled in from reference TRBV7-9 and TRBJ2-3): DTGVSQNPRHKITKRGQNVTFRCDPISEHNRLYWYRQTLGQGPEFLTYFQNEAQLEKSRLLSDRFSAERPKGSFSTLEIQRTEQGDSAMYLCASSLELADTDTQYFGPGTRLTVL.

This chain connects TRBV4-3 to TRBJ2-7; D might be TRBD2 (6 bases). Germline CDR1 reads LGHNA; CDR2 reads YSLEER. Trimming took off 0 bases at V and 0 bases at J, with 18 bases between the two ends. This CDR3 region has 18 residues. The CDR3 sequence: CASSQDGPPSESSYEQYF. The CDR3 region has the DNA TGCGCCAGCAGCCAAGATGGGCCCCCTAGCGAGAGCTCCTACGAGCAGTACTTC.

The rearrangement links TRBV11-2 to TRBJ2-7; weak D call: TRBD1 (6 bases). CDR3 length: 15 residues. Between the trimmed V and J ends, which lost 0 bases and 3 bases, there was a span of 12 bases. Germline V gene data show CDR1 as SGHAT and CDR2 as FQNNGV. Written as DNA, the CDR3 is TGTGCCAGCAGCTTAGAGAAGGGGGATGGCTACGAGCAGTACTTC. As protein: CASSLEKGDGYEQYF.

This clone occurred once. Here the CDR3 reads CASSHPGAGELFF. CDR3 sequence (DNA): TGTGCCAGCAGCCACCCAGGCGCAGGGGAGCTGTTTTTT. The rearrangement links TRBV7-9 to TRBJ2-2; no firm D call. Trimming cost V 5 bases and J 8 bases, with 12 bases left between them. The CDR3 contains 13 residues. Germline lookup yields CDR1 SEHNR and CDR2 FQNEAQ (reference sequence).

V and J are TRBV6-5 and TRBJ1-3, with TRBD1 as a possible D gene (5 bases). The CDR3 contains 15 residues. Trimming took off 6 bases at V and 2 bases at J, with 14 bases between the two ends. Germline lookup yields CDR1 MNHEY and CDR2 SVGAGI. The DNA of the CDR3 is TGTGCCAGCAGAGGAGGGACCCAGGCTGGAAACACCATATATTTT. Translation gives CASRGGTQAGNTIYF.

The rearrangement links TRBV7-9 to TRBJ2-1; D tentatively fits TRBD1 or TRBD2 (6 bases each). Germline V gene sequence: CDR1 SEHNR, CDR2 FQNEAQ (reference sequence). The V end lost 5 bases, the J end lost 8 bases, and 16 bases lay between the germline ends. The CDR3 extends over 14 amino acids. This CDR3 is CASSPTPRGDEQFF. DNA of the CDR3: TGTGCCAGCAGCCCAACGCCGAGGGGGGATGAGCAGTTCTTC.

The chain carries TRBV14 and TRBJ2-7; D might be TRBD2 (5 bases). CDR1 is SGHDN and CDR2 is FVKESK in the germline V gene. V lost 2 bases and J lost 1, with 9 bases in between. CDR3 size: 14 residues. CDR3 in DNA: TGTGCCAGCAGCCAACAGCGGCGGTCCTACGAGCAGTACTTC. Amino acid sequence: CASSQQRRSYEQYF. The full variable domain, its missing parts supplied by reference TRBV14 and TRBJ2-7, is EAGVTQFPSHSVIEKGQTVTLRCDPISGHDNLYWYRRVMGKEIKFLLHFVKESKQDESGMPNNRFLAERTGGTYSTLKVQPAELEDSGVYFCASSQQRRSYEQYFGPGTRLTVT.

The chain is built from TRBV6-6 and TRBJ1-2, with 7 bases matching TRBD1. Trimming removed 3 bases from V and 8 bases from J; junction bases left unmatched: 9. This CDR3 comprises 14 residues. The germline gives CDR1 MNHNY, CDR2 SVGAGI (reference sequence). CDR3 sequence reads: CASSYNTGVHGYTF. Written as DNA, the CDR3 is TGTGCCAGCAGTTATAACACAGGGGTTCACGGCTACACCTTC.

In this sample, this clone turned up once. Here the CDR3 DNA reads TGCGCCAGCAGTCAATCTTTCCACGAGCAGTACTTC. This translates into CASSQSFHEQYF. The V and J genes are TRBV23-1 and TRBJ2-7; no definite D call. TRBV23-1 is an ORF for which the function is uncertain. V gave up 0 bases and J gave up 5 bases, with 5 bases separating them. The CDR3 is 12 residues long.

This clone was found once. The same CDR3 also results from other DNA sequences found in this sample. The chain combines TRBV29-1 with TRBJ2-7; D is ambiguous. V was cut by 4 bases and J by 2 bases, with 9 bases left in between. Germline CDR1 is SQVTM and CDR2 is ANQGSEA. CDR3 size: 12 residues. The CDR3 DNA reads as TGCAGCGTTGTGGCAGGCCCCTACGAGCAGTACTTC. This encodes CSVVAGPYEQYF.

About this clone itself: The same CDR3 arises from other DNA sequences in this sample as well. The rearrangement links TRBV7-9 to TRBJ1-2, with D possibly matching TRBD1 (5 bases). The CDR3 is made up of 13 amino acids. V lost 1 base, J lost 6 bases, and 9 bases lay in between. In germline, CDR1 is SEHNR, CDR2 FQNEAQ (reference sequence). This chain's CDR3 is CASSLGAGNGYTF. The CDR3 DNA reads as TGTGCCAGCAGCTTAGGGGCAGGGAATGGCTACACCTTC.

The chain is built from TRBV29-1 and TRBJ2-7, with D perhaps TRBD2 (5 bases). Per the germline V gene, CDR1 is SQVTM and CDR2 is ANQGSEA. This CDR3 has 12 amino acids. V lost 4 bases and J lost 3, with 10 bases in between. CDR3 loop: CSVGEPYYEQYF. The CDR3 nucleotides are TGCAGCGTTGGGGAGCCTTACTACGAGCAGTACTTC.

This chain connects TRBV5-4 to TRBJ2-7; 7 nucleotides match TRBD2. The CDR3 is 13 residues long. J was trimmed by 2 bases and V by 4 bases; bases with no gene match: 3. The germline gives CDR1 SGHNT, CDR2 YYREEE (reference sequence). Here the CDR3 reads CASSGGRTYEQYF. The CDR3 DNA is TGTGCCAGCAGCGGCGGGAGAACCTACGAGCAGTACTTC.

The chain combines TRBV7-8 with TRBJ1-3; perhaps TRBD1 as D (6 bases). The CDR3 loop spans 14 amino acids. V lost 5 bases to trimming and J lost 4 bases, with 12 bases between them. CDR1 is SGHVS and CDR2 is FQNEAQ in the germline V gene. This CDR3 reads CASSRLGAGNTIYF. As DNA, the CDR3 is TGTGCCAGCAGCCGGTTGGGGGCCGGAAACACCATATATTTT.

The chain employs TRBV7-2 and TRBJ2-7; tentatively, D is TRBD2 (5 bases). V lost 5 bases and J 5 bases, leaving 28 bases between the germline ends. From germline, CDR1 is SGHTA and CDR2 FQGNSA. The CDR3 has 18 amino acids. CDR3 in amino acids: CASSQQWARGSLGNEQYF. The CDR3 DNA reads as TGTGCCAGCAGCCAACAGTGGGCTAGAGGGTCTCTCGGGAACGAGCAGTACTTC.

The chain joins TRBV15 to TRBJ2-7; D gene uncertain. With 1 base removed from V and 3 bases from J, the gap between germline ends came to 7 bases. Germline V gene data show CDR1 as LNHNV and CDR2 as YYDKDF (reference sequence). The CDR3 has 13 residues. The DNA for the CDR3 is TGTGCCACCAGCAGAGGTGGGGACTACGAGCAGTACTTC. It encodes CATSRGGDYEQYF.

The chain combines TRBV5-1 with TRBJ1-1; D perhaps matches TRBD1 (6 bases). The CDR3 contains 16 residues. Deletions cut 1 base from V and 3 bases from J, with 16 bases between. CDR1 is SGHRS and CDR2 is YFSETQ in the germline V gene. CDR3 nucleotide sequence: TGCGCCAGCAGCTTGAGGGGGGACGCGAGGTACACTGAAGCTTTCTTT. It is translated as CASSLRGDARYTEAFF. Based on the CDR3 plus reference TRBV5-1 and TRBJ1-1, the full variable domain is KAGVTQTPRYLIKTRGQQVTLSCSPISGHRSVSWYQQTPGQGLQFLFEYFSETQRNKGNFPGRFSGRQFSNSRSEMNVSTLELGDSALYLCASSLRGDARYTEAFFGQGTRLTVV.

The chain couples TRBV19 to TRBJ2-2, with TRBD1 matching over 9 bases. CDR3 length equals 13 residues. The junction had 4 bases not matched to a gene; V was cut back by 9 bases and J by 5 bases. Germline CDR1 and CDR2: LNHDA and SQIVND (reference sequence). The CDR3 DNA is TGTGCCAGCCAGACAGGGGGGACCGGGGAGCTGTTTTTT. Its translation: CASQTGGTGELFF.

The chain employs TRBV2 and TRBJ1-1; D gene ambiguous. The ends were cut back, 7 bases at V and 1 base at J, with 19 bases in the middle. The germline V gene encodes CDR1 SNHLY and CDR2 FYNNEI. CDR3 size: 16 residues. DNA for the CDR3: TGTGCCAGCACCGGCCGGGAGTTAGTGAAGAACACTGAAGCTTTCTTT. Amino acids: CASTGRELVKNTEAFF.

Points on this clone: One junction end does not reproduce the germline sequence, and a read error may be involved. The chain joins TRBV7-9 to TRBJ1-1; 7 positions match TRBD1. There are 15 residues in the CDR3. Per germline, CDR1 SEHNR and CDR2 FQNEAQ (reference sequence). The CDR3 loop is CASSLRTGSNAEAFF. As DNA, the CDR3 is TGTGCCAGCAGCCTGAGGACAGGCTCGAACGCTGAAGCTTTCTTT.